This passage covers 13 T cell receptor beta chains from one sample sequenced in a study of blood T cell repertoires in COVID-19. Assay used: immunoSEQ multiplex PCR; TCRdb lists only in-frame clones, some missing. The data show about 320,000 clones, 70% to 90% seen once. The material sequenced was peripheral blood. The source of these receptors is a human donor in a cohort sampled during active COVID-19.

The chain combines TRBV10-3 with TRBJ1-6; 7 bases are a match to TRBD1. The CDR3 is made up of 12 amino acids. The V gene end was trimmed by 11 bases and the J gene end by 11 bases; junction bases not matched to a gene: 9. Germline V gives CDR1 ENHRY, CDR2 SYGVKD. Here the CDR3 reads CAGRQGEPPLHF. The CDR3 DNA follows: TGTGCCGGCCGGCAGGGGGAACCACCCCTCCACTTT.

J is TRBJ1-2 and V is TRBV23-1; D is unresolved. TRBV23-1 is known as an ORF, though its function is uncertain. The CDR3 runs 14 residues. V shed 0 bases and J shed 8 bases, with 13 bases lying between them. In DNA, the CDR3 is TGCGCCAGCAGTCAATCGAATCCCGCGAGAGGCTACACCTTC. This sequence encodes CASSQSNPARGYTF.

The chain couples TRBV9 to TRBJ1-3; D unresolved. V was cut by 3 bases and J by 0 bases, with 10 bases left in between. Germline V gives CDR1 SGDLS, CDR2 YYNGEE. There are 15 residues in the CDR3. The CDR3 region has the DNA TGTGCCAGCAGCGACGGCCGAGGCTCTGGAAACACCATATATTTT. Encoded protein: CASSDGRGSGNTIYF.

This chain uses TRBV19 with TRBJ2-7; D is undetermined. This CDR3 contains 13 residues. Trimming stripped 3 bases from V and 0 bases from J, with 6 bases between. The germline V gene encodes CDR1 LNHDA and CDR2 SQIVND (reference sequence). The CDR3 DNA sequence: TGTGCCAGTAGTATTTCCGGCTCCTACGAGCAGTACTTC. This codes for CASSISGSYEQYF.

The chain recombines TRBV6-5 with TRBJ1-3; D is unclear. Trimming shortened V by 0 bases and J by 0 bases, and 9 bases separated the two germline ends. CDR3 size: 16 residues. The germline CDR1 and CDR2 sequences are MNHEY and SVGAGI. The CDR3: CASSYSGISSGNTIYF. CDR3 bases: TGTGCCAGCAGTTACTCCGGGATAAGCTCTGGAAACACCATATATTTT.

The V gene is TRBV6-5, the J gene TRBJ2-7; the match to TRBD1 covers 8 bases. In germline, CDR1 is MNHEY, CDR2 SVGAGI. The CDR3 loop spans 14 amino acids. V was pared by 6 bases and J by 2 bases, with 6 bases of the junction left unmatched. CDR3 DNA sequence: TGTGCCAGCAGAGACAGGGGACCAACCTACGAGCAGTACTTC. It translates to CASRDRGPTYEQYF.

V and J are TRBV7-2 and TRBJ2-2; 7 bases agree with TRBD2. Losses at the gene ends were 1 base for V and 1 base for J; bases not matched to a gene: 0. The CDR3 runs to 15 residues. CDR1 SGHTA and CDR2 FQGNSA come from the germline V gene. As DNA, the CDR3 is TGTGCCAGCAGCTTAGAGCGGGGGAACACCGGGGAGCTGTTTTTT. Amino acids: CASSLERGNTGELFF.

Concerning this clone itself: Other DNA sequences within the sample encode an identical CDR3. This rearrangement joins TRBV7-3 to TRBJ1-1, with D possibly matching TRBD1 (6 bases). The CDR3 sequence is 13 residues long. Germline lookup yields CDR1 SGHTA and CDR2 FQGTGA. V was shortened by 4 bases and J by 1 base, with 7 bases between the two germline ends. The CDR3 here is CASSSQGNTEAFF. CDR3 DNA sequence: TGTGCCAGCAGCTCACAGGGGAACACTGAAGCTTTCTTT.

V usage is TRBV12-5 and J usage is TRBJ1-1, with 8 bases identical to TRBD1. In germline, CDR1 is LGHNT, CDR2 FRNRAP. With V trimmed by 3 bases and J by 2 bases, 20 bases remained unmatched. CDR3 length equals 20 residues. CDR3 amino acids: CASGLLTKEIGDRPNTEAFF. The CDR3 DNA reads TGTGCTAGTGGTTTATTAACGAAAGAGATCGGGGACAGGCCAAACACTGAAGCTTTCTTT.

The chain has TRBV19 and TRBJ1-2; D ambiguous. V was cut by 7 bases and J by 8 bases, with 14 bases left in between. The CDR3 extends over 12 amino acids. CDR1 is LNHDA, CDR2 SQIVND, per germline (reference sequence). CDR3 coding DNA: TGTGCCAGTAAGAGCCCGGAGAGGGGCTACACCTTC. It is translated as CASKSPERGYTF. Based on the CDR3 plus reference TRBV19 and TRBJ1-2, the full variable domain is DGGITQSPKYLFRKEGQNVTLSCEQNLNHDAMYWYRQDPGQGLRLIYYSQIVNDFQKGDIAEGYSVSREKKESFPLTVTSAQKNPTAFYLCASKSPERGYTFGSGTRLTVV.

This chain joins TRBV30 and TRBJ2-3; 7 bases agree with TRBD1. Germline CDR1 GTSNPN, CDR2 SVGIG (reference sequence). The CDR3 runs to 14 residues. Trimming at V came to 0 bases and at J to 0 bases, leaving 0 bases not matched to a gene. This CDR3 reads CAWSVGGSTDTQYF. For the CDR3, the DNA is TGTGCCTGGAGTGTAGGGGGCAGCACAGATACGCAGTATTTT.

This chain links TRBV7-8 with TRBJ2-7; 9 positions agree with TRBD2. This CDR3 spans 16 amino acids. With V trimmed by 1 base and J by 0 bases, 4 bases remained unmatched. CDR1 is SGHVS and CDR2 is FQNEAQ in the germline V gene. The chain's CDR3 is CASSLGIAGASYEQYF. The CDR3 DNA sequence: TGTGCCAGCAGCTTAGGTATAGCGGGGGCCTCCTACGAGCAGTACTTC.

The chain links TRBV27 to TRBJ1-4; D may be TRBD1 (5 bases). Trimming left V 1 base short and J 1 base short, with 7 bases between. CDR3 size: 15 residues. Germline values: CDR1 MNHEY, CDR2 SMNVEV (reference sequence). The CDR3: CASSLYQGTNEKLFF. In nucleotides, the CDR3 is TGTGCCAGCAGTTTATATCAGGGAACTAATGAAAAACTGTTTTTT.